The 25 T cell receptor beta chains below all came from one sample that was sequenced in a study of cytomegalovirus exposure and HLA in healthy donors. In the PCR, 60 Vbeta and 13 Jbeta primers were used. Sequencing used immunoSEQ multiplex PCR; TCRdb keeps in-frame clones, though not all of them. The table lists about 83,000 clones, 70% to 75% of them singletons. Input material: PBMCs. Source of these receptors: a man aged 55 to 70 in good health and CMV-seronegative.

This chain links TRBV19 with TRBJ1-5, with 10 nucleotides matching TRBD1. CDR3 length: 19 residues. After removal of 4 bases from V and 0 bases from J, the junction contained 12 bases not matched to a gene. Germline V gene sequence: CDR1 LNHDA, CDR2 SQIVND (reference sequence). CDR3 region: CASSTGLGQGTYSNQPQHF. The CDR3, as DNA: TGTGCCAGTAGTACGGGTCTGGGACAGGGGACTTATAGCAATCAGCCCCAGCATTTT.

This clone has more than one count but fewer than ten. The chain has TRBV19 and TRBJ1-2, with 11 bases that match TRBD1. The J segment lost 3 bases and the V segment lost 6 bases, leaving 6 bases of the junction unmatched. Germline V gene lookup returns CDR1 LNHDA and CDR2 SQIVND (reference sequence). This CDR3 contains 15 residues. The chain's CDR3 is CASRDRGRTDYGYTF. The CDR3 bases are TGTGCCAGTAGGGACAGGGGGCGCACGGACTATGGCTACACCTTC.

In its sample, this clone was seen a few times. The chain recombines TRBV6-5 with TRBJ2-1; D might be TRBD1 (7 bases). The germline V gene encodes CDR1 MNHEY and CDR2 SVGAGI. Trimming removed 2 bases from V and 9 bases from J, with 14 bases in between. This CDR3 comprises 14 residues. This chain's CDR3 is CASSYGQEGSEQFF. CDR3 nucleotide sequence: TGTGCCAGCAGTTACGGACAGGAGGGAAGTGAGCAGTTCTTC.

This clone showed up just a few times. V gene TRBV19 combines with J gene TRBJ2-1, with D perhaps matching TRBD2 (6 bases). The V and J ends lost 3 bases and 6 bases respectively, with 15 bases between them. Germline CDR1 reads LNHDA; CDR2 reads SQIVND (reference sequence). The CDR3 extends over 15 amino acids. The CDR3 reads CASSIGGVPGNEQFF. The CDR3 DNA is TGTGCCAGTAGTATCGGCGGGGTGCCGGGCAATGAGCAGTTCTTC. Combining the CDR3 with reference TRBV19 and TRBJ2-1 gives the whole variable domain DGGITQSPKYLFRKEGQNVTLSCEQNLNHDAMYWYRQDPGQGLRLIYYSQIVNDFQKGDIAEGYSVSREKKESFPLTVTSAQKNPTAFYLCASSIGGVPGNEQFFGPGTRLTVL.

The V call is TRBV9, the J call TRBJ1-1; D is unclear. This CDR3 has 13 amino acids. CDR1 is SGDLS, CDR2 YYNGEE, per germline. Trimming took 0 bases from V and 5 from J, leaving 8 bases between them. The CDR3 reads CASSVADTTEAFF. For the CDR3, the DNA is TGTGCCAGCAGCGTAGCCGACACGACTGAAGCTTTCTTT.

The chain recombines TRBV19 with TRBJ2-1; weak D call: TRBD1 (5 bases). Trimming took 2 bases from V and 8 from J, leaving 19 bases between them. This CDR3 has 16 amino acids. Germline CDR1 LNHDA, CDR2 SQIVND (reference sequence). As DNA, the CDR3 is TGTGCCAGTAGTATATGGAGCAGGGTCGTCGTTGATGAGCAGTTCTTC. Amino acids: CASSIWSRVVVDEQFF.

The V and J genes are TRBV5-1 and TRBJ2-3; the match to TRBD1 covers 9 bases. Trimming cost V 3 bases and J 2 bases; bases outside gene matches: 1. The V gene's germline CDR1 is SGHRS and CDR2 YFSETQ. The CDR3 covers 14 residues. CDR3 in amino acids: CASSWTGDTDTQYF. The CDR3 nucleotides read TGCGCCAGCAGCTGGACAGGGGACACAGATACGCAGTATTTT.

This clone came up a few times. The chain couples TRBV29-1 to TRBJ1-2; D remains ambiguous. Germline CDR1 is SQVTM and CDR2 is ANQGSEA. Trimming left V 3 bases short and J 3 bases short, with 8 bases between. This CDR3 region has 12 residues. CDR3 amino acids: CSVDIGDYGYTF. In DNA form, the CDR3 reads TGCAGCGTTGATATCGGTGACTATGGCTACACCTTC. Full variable domain (missing parts from reference TRBV29-1 and TRBJ1-2): SAVISQKPSRDICQRGTSLTIQCQVDSQVTMMFWYRQQPGQSLTLIATANQGSEATYESGFVIDKFPISRPNLTFSTLTVSNMSPEDSSIYLCSVDIGDYGYTFGSGTRLTVV.

The chain links TRBV6-1 to TRBJ1-3; D perhaps matches TRBD1 (5 bases). The CDR3 has 14 amino acids. Germline V gene data show CDR1 as MNHNS and CDR2 as SASEGT. V was pared by 6 bases and J by 0 bases, with 9 bases between. The CDR3 DNA sequence: TGTGCCAGCAGGGTACAGGACTCTGGAAACACCATATATTTT. As protein: CASRVQDSGNTIYF.

The chain links TRBV4-1 to TRBJ2-3; weak D call: TRBD2 (6 bases). The V end lost 0 bases, the J end lost 3 bases, and 16 bases lay between the germline ends. CDR3 length: 17 residues. Germline V gives CDR1 MGHRA, CDR2 YSYEKL. In nucleotides, the CDR3 is TGCGCCAGCAGCCAAGATCGAACCGGGGGAGTGACAGATACGCAGTATTTT. As protein: CASSQDRTGGVTDTQYF.

The V gene is TRBV6-1, the J gene TRBJ1-1; TRBD1 agrees at 7 bases. Losses at the gene ends were 3 bases for V and 5 bases for J; bases not matched to a gene: 9. Germline CDR1 MNHNS, CDR2 SASEGT. The CDR3 is 15 residues long. The CDR3 is CASSDHRGGRTEAFF. Here the CDR3 DNA reads TGTGCCAGCAGTGACCATAGAGGGGGCAGGACTGAAGCTTTCTTT.

The V and J genes are TRBV25-1 and TRBJ1-2; 9 nucleotides align to TRBD1. Looked up from germline, CDR1 is MGHDK and CDR2 is SYGVNS. CDR3 length: 15 residues. After removal of 0 bases from V and 6 bases from J, the junction contained 5 bases not matched to a gene. The CDR3 bases are TGTGCCAGCAGTGAATACGGGGGACAGGGCGATGGCTACACCTTC. Amino acids: CASSEYGGQGDGYTF.

The chain links TRBV18 to TRBJ1-3, with D uncertain. The germline V gene has CDR1 KGHSH and CDR2 LQKENI. This CDR3 is built from 12 residues. Trimming stripped 3 bases from V and 4 bases from J, with 4 bases between. The CDR3 loop reads CASSPSGNTIYF. CDR3 bases: TGTGCCAGCTCACCGAGCGGAAACACCATATATTTT.

The CDR3 here is CASSYSSGGHYGYTF. In DNA, the CDR3 is TGTGCCAGCAGTTACTCGTCTGGAGGACACTATGGCTACACCTTC. The chain joins TRBV6-5 to TRBJ1-2; no definite D call. This CDR3 region has 15 residues. The V and J ends lost 0 bases and 3 bases respectively, with 11 bases between them. Germline CDR1 reads MNHEY; CDR2 reads SVGAGI.

Only a few counts were recorded for this clone. The chain recombines TRBV6-5 with TRBJ1-1, with 7 bases matching TRBD1. Germline values: CDR1 MNHEY, CDR2 SVGAGI. V trimming: 2 bases; J trimming: 1 base; junction bases outside the gene matches: 1. This CDR3 is built from 14 residues. CDR3 in DNA: TGTGCCAGCAGTTACCGGACAGGGAACACTGAAGCTTTCTTT. Translated: CASSYRTGNTEAFF.

This clone has a count of ten or more. The CDR3 loop reads CASSDTSGGYNEQFF. CDR3 nucleotide sequence: TGTGCCAGCAGTGACACTAGCGGGGGCTACAATGAGCAGTTCTTC. This chain uses TRBV6-4 with TRBJ2-1, with 11 bases matching TRBD2. The germline CDR1 and CDR2 sequences are MRHNA and SNTAGT. J gave up 3 bases and V 2 bases, and 0 bases lay outside the gene matches. This CDR3 comprises 15 residues.

The CDR3 region is CASTPSVGYGTQYF. The CDR3 DNA is TGTGCCAGCACTCCGAGCGTGGGTTATGGGACCCAGTACTTC. This chain connects TRBV6-5 to TRBJ2-5; D is unresolved. Trimming pared 7 bases from V and 7 bases from J, leaving 19 bases between. Per germline, CDR1 MNHEY and CDR2 SVGAGI. The CDR3 is made up of 14 amino acids.

This CDR3 is CASSLGQGGFYEQYF. Here the CDR3 DNA reads TGCGCCAGCAGCTTGGGCCAGGGGGGATTTTACGAGCAGTACTTC. This chain connects TRBV5-1 to TRBJ2-7; D is perhaps TRBD1 (7 bases). Germline V CDR1 and CDR2: SGHRS, YFSETQ. Trimming shortened V by 0 bases and J by 4 bases, and 14 bases separated the two germline ends. This CDR3 spans 15 amino acids.

The chain recombines TRBV30 with TRBJ1-2; TRBD1 might be the D (5 bases). Germline CDR1 is GTSNPN and CDR2 is SVGIG (reference sequence). Trimming left V 5 bases short and J 5 bases short, with 18 bases between. This CDR3 has 14 amino acids. The CDR3 DNA is TGTGCCTGGGGTCGGGGGGGGATGGCGTATGGCTACACCTTC. This codes for CAWGRGGMAYGYTF.

The gene calls are TRBV9 and TRBJ1-2; D call uncertain. Trimming took off 0 bases at V and 3 bases at J, with 9 bases between the two ends. CDR1 and CDR2 (germline): SGDLS, YYNGEE. CDR3 length: 14 residues. CDR3 in amino acids: CASSVAGGDYGYTF. The CDR3 region has the DNA TGTGCCAGCAGCGTAGCGGGTGGAGACTATGGCTACACCTTC.

This rearrangement joins TRBV27 to TRBJ1-5; no reliable D call. Germline CDR1 MNHEY, CDR2 SMNVEV (reference sequence). The V and J ends lost 4 bases and 0 bases respectively, with 13 bases between them. The CDR3 runs to 16 residues. The CDR3 region is CASSSSGPYSNQPQHF. In DNA, the CDR3 is TGTGCCAGCAGTTCGAGTGGGCCATATAGCAATCAGCCCCAGCATTTT.

This chain uses TRBV11-1 with TRBJ2-1; 8 positions match TRBD1. Germline lookup yields CDR1 SGHAT and CDR2 FQDESV (reference sequence). This CDR3 is 17 amino acids long. J was trimmed by 0 bases and V by 1 base; bases with no gene match: 5. CDR3 DNA: TGTGCCAGCAGCTTAGTGGGACAGGTGAGCTCCTACAATGAGCAGTTCTTC. It yields the protein CASSLVGQVSSYNEQFF.

J is TRBJ2-7 and V is TRBV21-1; no check of the table's D call, TRBD2, against the DNA was made. TRBV21-1 is an annotated pseudogene. The CDR3 totals 13 residues. CDR3: CASNSRGSYEQYF. The CDR3 coding sequence is TGTGCCAGCAACTCGCGGGGGTCCTACGAGCAGTACTTC.

In nucleotides, the CDR3 is TGTGCCAGCAGTGACTCGTCAGAGGGCCCACCCCTCCACTTT. This sequence encodes CASSDSSEGPPLHF. V is TRBV6-4 and J is TRBJ1-6; D is unresolved. Trimming left V 0 bases short and J 11 bases short, with 11 bases between. Germline values: CDR1 MRHNA, CDR2 SNTAGT. The CDR3 runs 14 residues.

This clone is a singleton in its sample. A junction end diverges from the germline sequence, so it may reflect a read error. The V gene is TRBV18, the J gene TRBJ2-7; TRBD1 is a possible D gene (6 bases). Germline loops: CDR1 KGHSH, CDR2 LQKENI. CDR3 length equals 15 residues. CDR3 in amino acids: CAGSLGAVTPYEQYF. DNA for the CDR3: TGTGCCGGCTCACTGGGGGCGGTGACCCCCTACGAGCAGTACTTC.